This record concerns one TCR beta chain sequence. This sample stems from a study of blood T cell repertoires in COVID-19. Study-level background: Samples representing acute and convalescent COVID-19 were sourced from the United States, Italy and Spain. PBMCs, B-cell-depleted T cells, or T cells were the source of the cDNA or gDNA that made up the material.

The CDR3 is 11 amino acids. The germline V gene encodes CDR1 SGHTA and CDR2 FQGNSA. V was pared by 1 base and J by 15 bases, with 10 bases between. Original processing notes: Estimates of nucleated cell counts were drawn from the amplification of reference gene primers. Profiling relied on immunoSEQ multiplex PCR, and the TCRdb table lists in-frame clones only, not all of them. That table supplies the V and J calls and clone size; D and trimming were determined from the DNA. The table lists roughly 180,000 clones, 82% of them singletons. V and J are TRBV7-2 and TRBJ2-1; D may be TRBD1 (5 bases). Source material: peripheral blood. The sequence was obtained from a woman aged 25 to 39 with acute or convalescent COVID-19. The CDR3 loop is CASSLVQVPFF. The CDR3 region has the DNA TGTGCCAGCAGCTTAGTACAGGTCCCGTTCTTC.